This T cell receptor beta chain was profiled in a study of shared clonotypes between healthy human individuals. Points from the study as a whole: Expectations were that clonotype sharing among donors would be affected by sequencing depth.

Study donors comprised healthy, HIV-negative adults devoid of recent acute infection or vaccination. Repertoires were generated with immunoSEQ multiplex PCR, while TCRdb's copy carries only in-frame clones and drops some. The sample yields hundreds of thousands of clones, around 81% seen once. The CDR3 runs 18 residues. CDR1 and CDR2 (germline): SGDLS, YYNGEE. V dropped 3 bases and J dropped 0 bases, with 19 bases sitting between them. In this sample, this clone turned up a few times. Its antigen is not identified. Material for sequencing was PBMCs. The rearrangement joins TRBV9 to TRBJ2-1, with D unclear. The receptor was derived from a woman between 40 and 50 years old in good health. Some clones in this sample may be carry-over from other donors' samples. The CDR3 coding sequence is TGTGCCAGCAGCGCCGGAAAGAGCGCCCTGAGCTCCTACAATGAGCAGTTCTTC. Its protein product is CASSAGKSALSSYNEQFF.